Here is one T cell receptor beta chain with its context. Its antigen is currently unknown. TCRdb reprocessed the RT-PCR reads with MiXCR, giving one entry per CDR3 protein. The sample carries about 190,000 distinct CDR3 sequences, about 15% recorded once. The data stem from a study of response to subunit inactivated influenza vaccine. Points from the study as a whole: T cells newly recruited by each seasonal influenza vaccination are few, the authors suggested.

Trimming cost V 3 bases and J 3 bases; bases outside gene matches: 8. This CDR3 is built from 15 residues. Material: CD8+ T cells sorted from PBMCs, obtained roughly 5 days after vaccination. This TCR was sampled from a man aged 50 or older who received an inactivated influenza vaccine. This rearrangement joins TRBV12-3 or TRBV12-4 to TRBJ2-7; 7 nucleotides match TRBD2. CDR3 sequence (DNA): TGTGCCAGCAGTTTGGGCGGGAGAGATTACTACGAGCAGTACTTC. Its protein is CASSLGGRDYYEQYF.